A selection of T cell receptor beta chains follows, all from one sample in a study of persistence of HIV-infected CD4 T cells. The data were produced by immunoSEQ multiplex PCR, yet TCRdb's version contains in-frame clones alone and is incomplete. The table shows roughly 35,000 clones, with 65% to 85% occurring only once. No antigen has been assigned to these receptors. The specimen was CD4+ T cells sorted from PBMCs after 18-hour stimulation, collected from a patient who received antiretroviral therapy. The receptors here all came from an adult man with HIV who was CMV-seropositive. Each CDR3 is given with its conserved first and last residue. D genes are given only for firm matches. Clone size is stated in some rows and not others, as once, few, many or a class when expanded.

CDR3nt,CDR3aa,v_gene,j_gene,abundance,d_gene
TGTGCCAGCGCTAGGACAGGCCGGGATTCACCCCTCCACTTT,CASARTGRDSPLHF,TRBV7-8,TRBJ1-6,once,TRBD1
TGTGCCAGCAGACCTAGTGGGGGGGCATGGAGCAATGAGCAGTTCTTC,CASRPSGGAWSNEQFF,TRBV7-8,TRBJ2-1,.,.
TGTGCCAGTACCAGGGGTGGCGGGGGTAGGGTATACAATGAGCAGTTCTTC,CASTRGGGGRVYNEQFF,TRBV19,TRBJ2-1,.,.
TGTGCCAGCTCACCGGACAGGGATGGTGAAAAACTGTTTTTT,CASSPDRDGEKLFF,TRBV18,TRBJ1-4,.,TRBD1
TGTGCCAGTCTTACCCGGGACAGGGGGCGCGAAGTTCATGGCTACACCTTC,CASLTRDRGREVHGYTF,TRBV19,TRBJ1-2,.,TRBD1
TGTGCCAGCAGTAGATCCGGGACAGGGGGGTTATTTGGCACCGGGGAGCTGTTTTTT,CASSRSGTGGLFGTGELFF,TRBV27,TRBJ2-2,few,TRBD1
TGTGCCACCAGCAGAGCGGGAGGGCTGGGGGATCAGCCCCAGCATTTT,CATSRAGGLGDQPQHF,TRBV15,TRBJ1-5,.,.
TGTGCCACCAGTGATGAGGGTCGAAGACCTGAGCTGTTTTTT,CATSDEGRRPELFF,TRBV24-1,TRBJ2-2,few,.
TGTGCCAGCAGCTTGGAAGCAGGGGCGAACACCGGGGAGCTGTTTTTT,CASSLEAGANTGELFF,TRBV5-4,TRBJ2-2,once,.
TGTGCCAGCAGCCAATCGTCGCGAAATTCACCCCTCCACTTT,CASSQSSRNSPLHF,TRBV16,TRBJ1-6,.,.
TGTGCCAGCAGTTGGGACGTTGATGGGCCCCAGCATTTT,CASSWDVDGPQHF,TRBV12-3/TRBV12-4,TRBJ1-5,.,.
TGTGCCAGCAGCCCGAGGGGGGCGCTTGGCTACACCTTC,CASSPRGALGYTF,TRBV7-9,TRBJ1-2,.,.
TGTGCCAGTAGTATATGGGGACAGGGGGGCAGCTATGGCTACACCTTC,CASSIWGQGGSYGYTF,TRBV19,TRBJ1-2,once,TRBD1
TGTGCCAGCAGCTTGGACGTGTCCGGGACAGGGCCAGCCAAAAACATTCAGTACTTC,CASSLDVSGTGPAKNIQYF,TRBV5-8,TRBJ2-4,.,TRBD1
TGTGCCAGCAGCCTGAGGGACATCCTCACAGATACGCAGTATTTT,CASSLRDILTDTQYF,TRBV7-8,TRBJ2-3,.,.
TGCGCCAGCAGTGAGTCAACAGGAATGGGCCCGGCTTTCTTT,CASSESTGMGPAFF,TRBV10-1,TRBJ1-1,.,.
TGTGCCAGCAGCTTGGACAGGGGTAATGAAAAACTGTTTTTT,CASSLDRGNEKLFF,TRBV7-9,TRBJ1-4,.,TRBD1
TGTGCCAGCAGCTCACGACAGGGGCAGACAGATACGCAGTATTTT,CASSSRQGQTDTQYF,TRBV9,TRBJ2-3,.,TRBD1
TGTGCCAGCAGTTTTCGGGACACCGAGCAGTACTTC,CASSFRDTEQYF,TRBV6-6,TRBJ2-7,.,.
TGTGCCAGCAGTGAAGCCGGGTCATCACCCCTCCACTTT,CASSEAGSSPLHF,TRBV2,TRBJ1-6,medium-sized,.
TGCAGTGCTAGTAGGGGCCAGGGAGATACGCAGTATTTT,CSASRGQGDTQYF,TRBV20-1,TRBJ2-3,.,.
TGTGCCAGCACCCCGACAGGGGCAATCCACGAGCAGTACTTC,CASTPTGAIHEQYF,TRBV7-9,TRBJ2-7,.,TRBD1
TGTGCCAGCAGCCCGAGGACAGGGGCTCATGAAAAACTGTTTTTT,CASSPRTGAHEKLFF,TRBV3-1/TRBV3-2,TRBJ1-4,.,TRBD1